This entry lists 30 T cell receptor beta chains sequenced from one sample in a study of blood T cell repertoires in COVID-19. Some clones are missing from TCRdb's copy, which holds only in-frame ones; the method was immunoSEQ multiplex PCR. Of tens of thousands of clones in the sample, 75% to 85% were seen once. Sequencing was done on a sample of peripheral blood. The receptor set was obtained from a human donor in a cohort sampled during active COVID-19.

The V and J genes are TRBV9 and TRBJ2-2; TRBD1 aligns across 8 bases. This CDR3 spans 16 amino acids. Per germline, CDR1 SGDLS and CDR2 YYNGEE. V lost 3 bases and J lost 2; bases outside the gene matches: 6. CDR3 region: CASSAGQGTNTGELFF. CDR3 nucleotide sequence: TGTGCCAGCAGCGCAGGACAGGGAACAAACACCGGGGAGCTGTTTTTT.

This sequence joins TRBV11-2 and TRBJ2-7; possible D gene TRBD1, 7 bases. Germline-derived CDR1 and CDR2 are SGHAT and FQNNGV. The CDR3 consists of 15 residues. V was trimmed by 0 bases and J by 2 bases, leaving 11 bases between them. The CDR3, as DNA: TGTGCCAGCAGCTTAGACGACAGGGAGGCCTACGAGCAGTACTTC. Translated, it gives CASSLDDREAYEQYF.

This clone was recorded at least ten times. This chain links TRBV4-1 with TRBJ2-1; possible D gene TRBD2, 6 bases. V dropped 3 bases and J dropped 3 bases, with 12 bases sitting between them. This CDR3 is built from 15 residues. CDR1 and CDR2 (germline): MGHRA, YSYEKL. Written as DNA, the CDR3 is TGCGCCAGCAGCCATGGAGCGGGTTTCTACAATGAGCAGTTCTTC. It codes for CASSHGAGFYNEQFF.

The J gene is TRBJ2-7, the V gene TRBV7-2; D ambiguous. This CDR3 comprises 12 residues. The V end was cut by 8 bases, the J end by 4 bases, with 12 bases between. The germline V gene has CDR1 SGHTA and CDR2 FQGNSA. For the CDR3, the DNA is TGTGCCAGCGGCACGTTAAGATACGAGCAGTACTTC. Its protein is CASGTLRYEQYF.

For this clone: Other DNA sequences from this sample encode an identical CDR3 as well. The CDR3 spells CASSLRDSNTGELFF. The CDR3 DNA follows: TGCGCCAGCAGCCTCCGGGACAGCAACACCGGGGAGCTGTTTTTT. The chain employs TRBV5-1 and TRBJ2-2, with 7 bases lining up with TRBD1. The CDR3 covers 15 residues. CDR1 is SGHRS and CDR2 is YFSETQ in the germline V gene. The V and J ends lost 4 bases and 2 bases, in that order; junction bases with no gene match: 5. Using reference TRBV5-1 and TRBJ2-2 for the parts outside the CDR3, the full variable domain is KAGVTQTPRYLIKTRGQQVTLSCSPISGHRSVSWYQQTPGQGLQFLFEYFSETQRNKGNFPGRFSGRQFSNSRSEMNVSTLELGDSALYLCASSLRDSNTGELFFGEGSRLTVL.

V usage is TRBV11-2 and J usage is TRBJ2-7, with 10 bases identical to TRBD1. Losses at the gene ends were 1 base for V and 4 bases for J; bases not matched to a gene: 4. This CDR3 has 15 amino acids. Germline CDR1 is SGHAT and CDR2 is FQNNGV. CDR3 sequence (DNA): TGTGCCAGCAGCTTAGGACAGGGGGCAATTTACGAGCAGTACTTC. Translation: CASSLGQGAIYEQYF.

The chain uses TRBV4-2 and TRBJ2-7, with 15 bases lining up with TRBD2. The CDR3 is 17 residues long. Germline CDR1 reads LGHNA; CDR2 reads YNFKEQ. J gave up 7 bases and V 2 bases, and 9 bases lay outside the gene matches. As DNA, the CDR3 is TGTGCCAGCAGCCAAAGGGGGACTAGCGGGAGGCTTGGTGAGCAGTACTTC. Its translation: CASSQRGTSGRLGEQYF.

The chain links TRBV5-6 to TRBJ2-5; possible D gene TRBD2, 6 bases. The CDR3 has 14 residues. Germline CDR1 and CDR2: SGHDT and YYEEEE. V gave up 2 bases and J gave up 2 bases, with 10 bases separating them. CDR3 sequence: CASSFGSGQETQYF. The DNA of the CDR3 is TGTGCCAGCAGCTTTGGGAGCGGGCAAGAGACCCAGTACTTC.

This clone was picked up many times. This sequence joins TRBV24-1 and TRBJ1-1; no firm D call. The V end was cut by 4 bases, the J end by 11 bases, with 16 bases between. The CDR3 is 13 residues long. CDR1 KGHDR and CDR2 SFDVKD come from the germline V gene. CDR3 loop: CATSDRHSGGAFF. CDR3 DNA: TGTGCCACCAGTGACCGCCACTCGGGAGGCGCTTTCTTT.

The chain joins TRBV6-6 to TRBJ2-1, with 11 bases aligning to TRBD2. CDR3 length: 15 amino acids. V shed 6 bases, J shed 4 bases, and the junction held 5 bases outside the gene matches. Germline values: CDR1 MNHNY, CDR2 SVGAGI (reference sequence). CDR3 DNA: TGTGCCAGCAGGGAACTAGCGGGAGAGTACAATGAGCAGTTCTTC. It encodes CASRELAGEYNEQFF.

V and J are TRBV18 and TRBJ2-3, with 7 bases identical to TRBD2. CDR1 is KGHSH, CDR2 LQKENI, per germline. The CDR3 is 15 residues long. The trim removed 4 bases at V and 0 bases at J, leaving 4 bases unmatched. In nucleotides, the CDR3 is TGTGCCAGCTCACAGGGGCGGGGGAGCACAGATACGCAGTATTTT. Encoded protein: CASSQGRGSTDTQYF.

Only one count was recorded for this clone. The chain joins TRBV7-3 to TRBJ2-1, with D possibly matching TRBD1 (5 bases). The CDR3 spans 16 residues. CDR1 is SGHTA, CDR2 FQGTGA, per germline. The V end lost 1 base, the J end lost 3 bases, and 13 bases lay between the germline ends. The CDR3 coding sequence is TGTGCCAGCAGCTTAAGGGGCAGCAACCGCTACAATGAGCAGTTCTTC. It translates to CASSLRGSNRYNEQFF.

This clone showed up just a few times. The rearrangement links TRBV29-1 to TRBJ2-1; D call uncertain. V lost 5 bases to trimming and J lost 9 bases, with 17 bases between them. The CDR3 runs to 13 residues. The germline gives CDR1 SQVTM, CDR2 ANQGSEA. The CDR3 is CSVKSPKETEQFF. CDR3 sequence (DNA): TGCAGCGTTAAGAGCCCTAAGGAGACTGAGCAGTTCTTC.

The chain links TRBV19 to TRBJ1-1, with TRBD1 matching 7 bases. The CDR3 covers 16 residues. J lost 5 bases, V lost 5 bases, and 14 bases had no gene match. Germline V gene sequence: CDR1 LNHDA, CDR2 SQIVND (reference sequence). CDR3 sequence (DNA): TGTGCCAGTAGTCCGCTAGACAGGGCTCGGGGGACTGAAGCTTTCTTT. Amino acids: CASSPLDRARGTEAFF.

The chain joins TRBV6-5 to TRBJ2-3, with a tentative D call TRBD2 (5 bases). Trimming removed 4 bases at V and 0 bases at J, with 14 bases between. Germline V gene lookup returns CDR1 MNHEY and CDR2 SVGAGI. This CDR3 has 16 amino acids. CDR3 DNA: TGTGCCAGCAGTTCCTACTCTAGCTGGAGCACAGATACGCAGTATTTT. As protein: CASSSYSSWSTDTQYF.

In nucleotides, the CDR3 is TGTGCCACCAGCAGAGCCCTTTCCCGATACAGGGGCCAAGAGACCCAGTACTTC. This sequence encodes CATSRALSRYRGQETQYF. This sequence joins TRBV15 and TRBJ2-5; 7 bases line up with TRBD1. The CDR3 extends over 18 amino acids. Looked up from germline, CDR1 is LNHNV and CDR2 is YYDKDF (reference sequence). The J segment lost 1 base and the V segment lost 1 base, leaving 12 bases of the junction unmatched.

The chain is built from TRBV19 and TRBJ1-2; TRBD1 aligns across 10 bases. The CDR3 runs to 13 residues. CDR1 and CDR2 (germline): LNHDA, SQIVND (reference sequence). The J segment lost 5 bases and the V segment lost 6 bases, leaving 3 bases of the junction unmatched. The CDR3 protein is CASRGQGFYGYTF. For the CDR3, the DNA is TGTGCCAGTAGGGGACAGGGGTTTTATGGCTACACCTTC.

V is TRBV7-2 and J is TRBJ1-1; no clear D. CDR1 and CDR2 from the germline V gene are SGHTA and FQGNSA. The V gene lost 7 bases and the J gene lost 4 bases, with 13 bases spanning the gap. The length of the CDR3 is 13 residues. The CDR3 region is CASNSGMSTEAFF. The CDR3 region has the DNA TGTGCCAGCAACTCGGGTATGAGCACTGAAGCTTTCTTT.

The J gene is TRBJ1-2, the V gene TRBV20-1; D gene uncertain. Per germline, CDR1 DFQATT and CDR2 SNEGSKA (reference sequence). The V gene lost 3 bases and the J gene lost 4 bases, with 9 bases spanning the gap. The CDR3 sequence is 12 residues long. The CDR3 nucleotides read TGCAGTGCTAGTAGCGGAATCTATGGCTACACCTTC. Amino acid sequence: CSASSGIYGYTF.

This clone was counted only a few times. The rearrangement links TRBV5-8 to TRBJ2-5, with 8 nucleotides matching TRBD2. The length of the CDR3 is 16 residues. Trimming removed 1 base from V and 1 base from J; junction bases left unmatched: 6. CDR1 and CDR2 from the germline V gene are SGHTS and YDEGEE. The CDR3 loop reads CASSLSGRGVQETQYF. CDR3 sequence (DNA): TGTGCCAGCAGCTTGTCGGGGCGGGGGGTCCAAGAGACCCAGTACTTC.

CDR3 nucleotides: TGTGCCAGCTCGCCCTCGGGACAGGGGGATAATTCACCCCTCCACTTT. This sequence encodes CASSPSGQGDNSPLHF. The chain is built from TRBV18 and TRBJ1-6, with 11 bases fitting TRBD1. Trimming took 6 bases from V and 5 from J; bases not matched to a gene: 6. CDR1 is KGHSH, CDR2 LQKENI, per germline. CDR3 size: 16 residues.

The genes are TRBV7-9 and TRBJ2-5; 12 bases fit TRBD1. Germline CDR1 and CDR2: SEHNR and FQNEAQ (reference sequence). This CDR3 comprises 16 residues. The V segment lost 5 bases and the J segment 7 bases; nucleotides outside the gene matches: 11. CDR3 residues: CASSTGTGGFSGTQYF. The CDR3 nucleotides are TGTGCCAGCAGCACAGGGACAGGGGGCTTCTCGGGGACCCAGTACTTC.

The CDR3 loop reads CASSFRLAGGFTDTQYF. CDR3 sequence (DNA): TGTGCCAGCAGCTTTCGGCTAGCGGGAGGCTTCACAGATACGCAGTATTTT. The V gene is TRBV11-2, the J gene TRBJ2-3; 11 bases agree with TRBD2. This CDR3 contains 17 residues. Germline-derived CDR1 and CDR2 are SGHAT and FQNNGV. After removal of 3 bases from V and 2 bases from J, the junction contained 7 bases not matched to a gene.

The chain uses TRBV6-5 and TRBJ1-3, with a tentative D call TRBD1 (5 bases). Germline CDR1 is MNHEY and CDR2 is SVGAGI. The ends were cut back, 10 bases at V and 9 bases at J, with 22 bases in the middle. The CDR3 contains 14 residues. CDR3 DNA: TGTGCCACCAAGTCCGGACACCGCCTCCTCACCATATATTTT. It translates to CATKSGHRLLTIYF.

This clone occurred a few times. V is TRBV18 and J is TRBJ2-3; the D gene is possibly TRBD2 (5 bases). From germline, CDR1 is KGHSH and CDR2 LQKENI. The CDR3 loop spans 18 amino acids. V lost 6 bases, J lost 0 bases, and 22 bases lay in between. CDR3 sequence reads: CASSRSGGLFLSTDTQYF. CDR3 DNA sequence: TGTGCCAGCTCGCGGAGTGGAGGACTGTTCCTGAGCACAGATACGCAGTATTTT.

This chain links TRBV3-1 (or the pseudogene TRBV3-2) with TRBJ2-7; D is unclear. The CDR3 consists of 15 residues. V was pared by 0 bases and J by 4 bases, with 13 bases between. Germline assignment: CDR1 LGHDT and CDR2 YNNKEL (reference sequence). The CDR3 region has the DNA TGTGCCAGCAGCCAAGATTGGGCAGCATGGTACGAGCAGTACTTC. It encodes CASSQDWAAWYEQYF.

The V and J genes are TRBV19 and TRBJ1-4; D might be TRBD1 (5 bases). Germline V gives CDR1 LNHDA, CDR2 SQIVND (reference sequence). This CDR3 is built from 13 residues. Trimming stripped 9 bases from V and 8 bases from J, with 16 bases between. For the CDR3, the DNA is TGTGCCAGCACCCAGGGTAGAGGCGAAAAACTGTTTTTT. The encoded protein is CASTQGRGEKLFF.

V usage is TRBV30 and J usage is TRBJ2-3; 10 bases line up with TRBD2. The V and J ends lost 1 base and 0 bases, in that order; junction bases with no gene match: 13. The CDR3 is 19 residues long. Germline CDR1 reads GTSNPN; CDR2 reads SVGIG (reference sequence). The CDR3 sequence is CAWSALLAGDAFSTDTQYF. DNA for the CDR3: TGTGCCTGGAGTGCTCTCCTAGCGGGGGACGCCTTTAGCACAGATACGCAGTATTTT.

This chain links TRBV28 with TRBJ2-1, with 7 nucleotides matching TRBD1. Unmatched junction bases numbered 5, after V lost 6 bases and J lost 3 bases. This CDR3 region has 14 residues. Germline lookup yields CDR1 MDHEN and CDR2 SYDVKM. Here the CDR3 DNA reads TGTGCCAGCAGCACGGGACAGAGCTACAATGAGCAGTTCTTC. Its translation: CASSTGQSYNEQFF. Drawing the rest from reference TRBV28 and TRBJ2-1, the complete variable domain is DVKVTQSSRYLVKRTGEKVFLECVQDMDHENMFWYRQDPGLGLRLIYFSYDVKMKEKGDIPEGYSVSREKKERFSLILESASTNQTSMYLCASSTGQSYNEQFFGPGTRLTVL.

Written as DNA, the CDR3 is TGTGCCAGCAGCCGCCCTCCCGGAGCGGGAGTTACCGGGGAGCTGTTTTTT. Protein: CASSRPPGAGVTGELFF. The chain uses TRBV3-1 (or the pseudogene TRBV3-2) and TRBJ2-2, with 8 bases matching TRBD2. J gave up 5 bases and V 4 bases, and 12 bases lay outside the gene matches. CDR1 is LGHDT and CDR2 is YNNKEL in the germline V gene (reference sequence). CDR3 size: 17 residues.